This TCR beta chain was recorded in a study of cytomegalovirus exposure and HLA in healthy donors. Germline lookup yields CDR1 LNHNV and CDR2 YYDKDF (reference sequence). V dropped 4 bases and J dropped 8; count of bases not matched to a gene: 7. CDR3 length equals 13 residues. PCR amplification relied on 60 Vbeta primers (plus 13 Jbeta primers). Profiling relied on immunoSEQ multiplex PCR, and the TCRdb table lists in-frame clones only, not all of them. This sample carries about 150,000 clones, approximately 70% of them seen once, and the ten largest clones take about 1.5%. This clone was seen a few times.

The clonotype comes from a woman between 18 and 29 years old in good health and CMV-seronegative. The chain carries TRBV15 and TRBJ1-2; 7 bases fit TRBD1. Sequencing was performed on PBMCs. The CDR3 coding sequence is TGTGCCACCAGCATTACAGGGGTAGACGGCTACACCTTC. Encoded protein: CATSITGVDGYTF.